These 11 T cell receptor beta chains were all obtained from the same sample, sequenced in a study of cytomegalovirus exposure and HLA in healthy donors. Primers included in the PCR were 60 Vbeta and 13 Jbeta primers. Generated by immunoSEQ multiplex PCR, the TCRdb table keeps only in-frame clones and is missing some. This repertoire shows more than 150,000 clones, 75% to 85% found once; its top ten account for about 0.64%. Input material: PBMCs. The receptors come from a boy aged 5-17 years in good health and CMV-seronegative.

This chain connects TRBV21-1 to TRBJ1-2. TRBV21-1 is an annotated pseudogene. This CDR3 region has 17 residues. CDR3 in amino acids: CASSNRTYRTPNYGYTF. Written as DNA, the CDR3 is TGTGCCAGCAGCAACCGAACCTACCGTACGCCAAACTATGGCTACACCTTC.

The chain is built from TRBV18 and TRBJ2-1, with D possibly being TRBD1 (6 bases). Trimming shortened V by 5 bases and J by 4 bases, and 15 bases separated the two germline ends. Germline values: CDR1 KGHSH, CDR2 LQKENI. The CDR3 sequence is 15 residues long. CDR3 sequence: CASSSTGQPYNEQFF. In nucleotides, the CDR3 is TGTGCCAGCTCATCAACCGGACAGCCTTACAATGAGCAGTTCTTC.

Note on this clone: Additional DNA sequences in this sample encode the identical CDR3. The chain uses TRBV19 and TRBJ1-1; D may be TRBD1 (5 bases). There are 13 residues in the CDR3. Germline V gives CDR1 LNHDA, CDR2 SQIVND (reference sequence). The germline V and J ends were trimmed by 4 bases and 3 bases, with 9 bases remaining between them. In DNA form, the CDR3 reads TGTGCCAGTAGTACAACAGGAGACACTGAAGCTTTCTTT. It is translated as CASSTTGDTEAFF. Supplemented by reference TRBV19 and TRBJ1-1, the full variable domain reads DGGITQSPKYLFRKEGQNVTLSCEQNLNHDAMYWYRQDPGQGLRLIYYSQIVNDFQKGDIAEGYSVSREKKESFPLTVTSAQKNPTAFYLCASSTTGDTEAFFGQGTRLTVV.

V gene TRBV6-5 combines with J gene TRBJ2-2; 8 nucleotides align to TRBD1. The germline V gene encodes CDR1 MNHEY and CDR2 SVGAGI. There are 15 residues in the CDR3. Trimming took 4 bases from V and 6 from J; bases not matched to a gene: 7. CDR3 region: CASSLGQGWPGELFF. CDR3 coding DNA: TGTGCCAGCAGTTTAGGACAGGGCTGGCCCGGGGAGCTGTTTTTT.

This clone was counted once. The chain's CDR3 is CASSLLYRSRANNEQFF. The CDR3 coding sequence is TGTGCCAGCAGCTTACTATATCGAAGCCGAGCTAACAATGAGCAGTTCTTC. The J gene is TRBJ2-1, the V gene TRBV7-8, with no clear D. Germline CDR1 and CDR2: SGHVS and FQNEAQ. Deletions cut 2 bases from V and 5 bases from J, with 19 bases between. This CDR3 has 17 amino acids.

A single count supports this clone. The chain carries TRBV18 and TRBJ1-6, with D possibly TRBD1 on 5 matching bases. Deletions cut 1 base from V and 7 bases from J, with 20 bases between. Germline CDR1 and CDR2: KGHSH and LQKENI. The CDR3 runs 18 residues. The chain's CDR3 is CASSPRDQGAIDNSPLHF. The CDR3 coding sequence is TGTGCCAGCTCACCACGGGATCAAGGGGCTATAGACAATTCACCCCTCCACTTT.

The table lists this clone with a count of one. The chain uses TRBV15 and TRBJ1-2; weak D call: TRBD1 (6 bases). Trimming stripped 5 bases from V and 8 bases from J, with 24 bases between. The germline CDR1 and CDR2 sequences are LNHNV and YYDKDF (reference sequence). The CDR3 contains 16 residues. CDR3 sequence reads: CATSLDRGHPREGYTF. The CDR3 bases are TGTGCCACCAGCCTAGATCGGGGACATCCGCGAGAGGGCTACACCTTC.

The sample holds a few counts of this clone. The CDR3 loop is CASSLQPRSDNSPLHF. DNA for the CDR3: TGTGCCAGCAGCTTGCAACCGCGGTCCGATAATTCACCCCTCCACTTT. V gene TRBV7-3 combines with J gene TRBJ1-6, with D hard to call. Looked up from germline, CDR1 is SGHTA and CDR2 is FQGTGA. V dropped 3 bases and J dropped 5 bases, with 14 bases sitting between them. This CDR3 has 16 residues.

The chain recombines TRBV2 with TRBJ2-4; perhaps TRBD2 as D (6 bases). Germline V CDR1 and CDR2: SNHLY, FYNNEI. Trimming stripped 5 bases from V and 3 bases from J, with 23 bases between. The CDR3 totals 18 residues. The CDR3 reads CASSIRPLGGEFKNIQYF. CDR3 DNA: TGTGCCAGCAGTATAAGACCTCTTGGCGGGGAATTCAAAAACATTCAGTACTTC.

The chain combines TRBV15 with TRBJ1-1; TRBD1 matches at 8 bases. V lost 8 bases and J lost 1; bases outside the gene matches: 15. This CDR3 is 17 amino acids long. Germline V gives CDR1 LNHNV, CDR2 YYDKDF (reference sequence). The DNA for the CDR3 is TGTGCCACCGGGCTTGCCAGGGGGCTAGGTAAGAACACTGAAGCTTTCTTT. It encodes CATGLARGLGKNTEAFF.

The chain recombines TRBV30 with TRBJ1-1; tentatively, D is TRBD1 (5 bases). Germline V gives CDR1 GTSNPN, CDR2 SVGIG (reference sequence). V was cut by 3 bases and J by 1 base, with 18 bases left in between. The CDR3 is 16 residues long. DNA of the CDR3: TGTGCCTGGAGCCTTGGGGGTGGGGGGGGGAACACTGAAGCTTTCTTT. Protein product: CAWSLGGGGGNTEAFF.